These 5 T cell receptor beta chains were all obtained from the same sample, sequenced in a study of sequential checkpoint blockade in melanoma. Treatment specified: randomized to nivolumab then ipilimumab (arm A) or the reverse (arm B). Sequencing used immunoSEQ multiplex PCR; TCRdb keeps in-frame clones, though not all of them. The repertoire consists of about 21,000 clones, with around 25% occurring once and the leading ten covering 6.7%. Material: tumor tissue (inferred from file names), obtained from a patient given nivolumab and ipilimumab in sequence. These receptors all come from a human donor with melanoma.

This clone was counted a few times. V and J are TRBV7-7 and TRBJ2-1, with TRBD1 identical over 10 bases. Germline V lookup: CDR1 SSHAT, CDR2 FNYEAQ (reference sequence). V shed 3 bases, J shed 10 bases, and the junction held 9 bases outside the gene matches. The CDR3 is made up of 15 amino acids. The chain's CDR3 is CASSLERQGAKEQFF. CDR3 sequence (DNA): TGTGCCAGCAGCTTGGAGAGACAGGGGGCCAAGGAGCAGTTCTTC.

This clone was seen more than once but under ten times. V usage is TRBV30 and J usage is TRBJ1-1; a possible D gene is TRBD1 (5 bases). The CDR3 is 13 residues long. Germline lookup yields CDR1 GTSNPN and CDR2 SVGIG (reference sequence). V was shortened by 5 bases and J by 3 bases, with 13 bases between the two germline ends. The CDR3 loop reads CAWDQGWDTEAFF. The CDR3 DNA follows: TGTGCCTGGGACCAGGGTTGGGACACTGAAGCTTTCTTT. The complete variable domain, with remaining parts taken from reference TRBV30 and TRBJ1-1, reads SQTIHQWPATLVQPVGSPLSLECTVEGTSNPNLYWYRQAAGRGLQLLFYSVGIGQISSEVPQNLSASRPQDRQFILSSKKLLLSDSGFYLCAWDQGWDTEAFFGQGTRLTVV.

In its sample, this clone is medium-sized. This chain connects TRBV6-8 to TRBJ1-4, with a possible D match to TRBD1 (6 bases). Germline V gives CDR1 MNHGY, CDR2 SAAAGT. The CDR3 covers 15 residues. Deletions cut 6 bases from V and 2 bases from J, with 13 bases between. Written as DNA, the CDR3 is TGTGCCAGCAGGTGGAGGCAGGGGACTAATGAAAAACTGTTTTTT. Translation: CASRWRQGTNEKLFF.

There are many counts of this clone. The chain links TRBV7-1 to TRBJ2-5; the match to TRBD2 covers 9 bases. TRBV7-1 is identified as an open reading frame with a role that is uncertain. There are 15 residues in the CDR3. V shed 5 bases and J 5 bases; nucleotides not matched to a gene: 9. This CDR3 is CASSVAAGGGETQYF. The CDR3 DNA sequence: TGTGCCAGCAGCGTAGCAGCGGGGGGTGGTGAGACCCAGTACTTC.

This clone came up a few times. This sequence joins TRBV28 and TRBJ2-3; D is undetermined. V shed 2 bases and J shed 3 bases, with 9 bases lying between them. The germline V gene has CDR1 MDHEN and CDR2 SYDVKM. CDR3 length equals 14 residues. The CDR3 DNA sequence: TGTGCCAGCAGTTTAGGTTATAAAACAGATACGCAGTATTTT. Amino acid sequence: CASSLGYKTDTQYF.